The 17 T cell receptor beta chains below all came from one sample that was sequenced in a study of identical twins. Via MiXCR, TCRdb re-called the 5' RACE reads, giving one row per CDR3 protein. The table lists some 250,000 distinct CDR3 sequences, approximately 5.9% of them singletons. These same data were also listed under a study on T cells expressing NK-cell markers.

Sequenced sample: CD8+ T cells sorted from blood. The receptors were gathered from a woman younger than 35 in good health.

This sequence joins TRBV9 and TRBJ2-5; 10 bases agree with TRBD2. CDR3 size: 16 residues. Losses at the gene ends were 3 bases for V and 4 bases for J; bases not matched to a gene: 9. Germline CDR1 is SGDLS and CDR2 is YYNGEE. CDR3 residues: CASSGEASGSRETQYF. The CDR3 coding sequence is TGTGCCAGCAGCGGGGAGGCTAGCGGGAGCAGAGAGACCCAGTACTTC.

Here the CDR3 DNA reads TGTGCCAGCAGTCGATGGGAAGAGTACACTGAAGCTTTCTTT. Its protein is CASSRWEEYTEAFF. The chain has TRBV12-3 or TRBV12-4 and TRBJ1-1, with D uncertain. The CDR3 consists of 14 residues. Between the trimmed V and J ends, which lost 5 bases and 3 bases, there was a span of 13 bases.

This clonotype appeared many times. The chain has TRBV11-1 and TRBJ2-1; 13 bases match TRBD2. With V trimmed by 10 bases and J by 7 bases, 25 bases remained unmatched. The CDR3 has 20 amino acids. Germline lookup yields CDR1 SGHAT and CDR2 FQDESV (reference sequence). CDR3 residues: CAIISTPGLAGSRGGNEQFF. CDR3 coding DNA: TGTGCCATCATTTCTACCCCGGGACTAGCGGGGTCTCGGGGGGGGAATGAGCAGTTCTTC.

This clonotype has a handful of counts. The chain couples TRBV5-1 to TRBJ2-3; D ambiguous. CDR1 SGHRS and CDR2 YFSETQ come from the germline V gene. There are 16 residues in the CDR3. V was clipped by 6 bases and J by 4 bases, with 21 bases between them. The CDR3 DNA reads as TGCGCCAGCACGGGTGTCTCCTGGGGAATAGCAGATACGCAGTATTTT. This codes for CASTGVSWGIADTQYF.

The chain combines TRBV12-3 or TRBV12-4 with TRBJ2-5, with D maybe TRBD2 (7 bases). V was clipped by 8 bases and J by 5 bases, with 24 bases between them. This CDR3 has 16 residues. DNA of the CDR3: TGTGCCAGCGCCCGCCTCGGTGAGGGGGAGGGGGAGACCCAGTACTTC. It yields the protein CASARLGEGEGETQYF.

The chain employs TRBV20-1 and TRBJ2-1; D gene ambiguous. V gave up 5 bases and J gave up 2 bases, with 16 bases separating them. Germline V gene lookup returns CDR1 DFQATT and CDR2 SNEGSKA (reference sequence). This CDR3 spans 15 amino acids. The DNA for the CDR3 is TGCAGTGCTTCCGGCTTCGAGTCCACCTACAATGAGCAGTTCTTC. Amino acids: CSASGFESTYNEQFF.

This clonotype was picked up a small number of times. This chain joins TRBV7-9 and TRBJ2-1, with TRBD2 matching 9 bases. Germline CDR1 and CDR2: SEHNR and FQNEAQ (reference sequence). The ends lost 3 bases at V and 5 bases at J; junction bases unmatched: 11. The CDR3 loop spans 17 amino acids. CDR3 sequence reads: CASSFHPRREGNNEQFF. CDR3 coding DNA: TGTGCCAGCAGCTTCCATCCTCGGCGGGAGGGTAACAATGAGCAGTTCTTC.

Ten or more counts support this clonotype. The chain carries TRBV30 and TRBJ2-7; 7 positions agree with TRBD2. The CDR3 covers 12 residues. Germline V gene lookup returns CDR1 GTSNPN and CDR2 SVGIG (reference sequence). Unmatched junction bases numbered 3, after V lost 1 base and J lost 6 bases. Here the CDR3 reads CAWSGGRAEQYF. In DNA form, the CDR3 reads TGTGCCTGGAGTGGGGGGAGGGCCGAGCAGTACTTC.

This clonotype was seen only a few times. The rearrangement joins TRBV7-2 to TRBJ1-1; 7 bases are shared with TRBD1. Germline trimming cut 5 bases from V and 1 base from J; bases unmatched to any gene: 4. The CDR3 has 14 residues. From germline, CDR1 is SGHTA and CDR2 FQGNSA. CDR3 DNA sequence: TGTGCCAGCAGCCGGGACAGTTCGAACACTGAAGCTTTCTTT. Its protein is CASSRDSSNTEAFF. The full variable domain, completed using reference TRBV7-2 and TRBJ1-1, is GAGVSQSPSNKVTEKGKDVELRCDPISGHTALYWYRQSLGQGLEFLIYFQGNSAPDKSGLPSDRFSAERTGGSVSTLTIQRTQQEDSAVYLCASSRDSSNTEAFFGQGTRLTVV.

The genes are TRBV20-1 and TRBJ2-1; D possibly uses TRBD1 or TRBD2 (6 bases each). Germline loops: CDR1 DFQATT, CDR2 SNEGSKA (reference sequence). The ends were cut back, 6 bases at V and 10 bases at J, with 13 bases in the middle. CDR3 length: 11 residues. The CDR3 nucleotides read TGCAGTGCCCAAGGAGGGGGAGAGCAGTTCTTC. Its protein product is CSAQGGGEQFF.

At least ten counts were recorded for this clonotype. This sequence joins TRBV10-3 and TRBJ2-1; D tentatively reads TRBD1 or TRBD2 (6 bases each). The V end lost 6 bases, the J end lost 1 base, and 25 bases lay between the germline ends. Germline CDR1 and CDR2: ENHRY and SYGVKD. This CDR3 region has 19 residues. This chain's CDR3 is CAIRIGGRGWPTSYNEQFF. CDR3 DNA: TGTGCCATCAGGATCGGGGGCAGGGGATGGCCCACGTCCTACAATGAGCAGTTCTTC.

The gene calls are TRBV4-3 and TRBJ1-1; D is unclear. The length of the CDR3 is 14 residues. V was shortened by 4 bases and J by 0 bases, with 9 bases between the two germline ends. Germline V lookup: CDR1 LGHNA, CDR2 YSLEER. For the CDR3, the DNA is TGCGCCAGCAGCCCCTATGGTTTGAACACTGAAGCTTTCTTT. It specifies CASSPYGLNTEAFF.

In its sample, this clonotype was seen a few times. The CDR3 DNA reads TGCGCCAGCAGCTTGGACAGGGGGAAGGATACTGAAGCTTTCTTT. Its protein is CASSLDRGKDTEAFF. The V and J genes are TRBV5-1 and TRBJ1-1; 8 positions agree with TRBD1. Germline CDR1 is SGHRS and CDR2 is YFSETQ. Losses at the gene ends were 0 bases for V and 5 bases for J; bases not matched to a gene: 6. The CDR3 sequence is 15 residues long.

In this sample, this clonotype turned up many times. V and J are TRBV4-1 and TRBJ2-1; D ambiguous. The germline V gene has CDR1 MGHRA and CDR2 YSYEKL. The CDR3 has 17 amino acids. Trimming shortened V by 6 bases and J by 0 bases, and 18 bases separated the two germline ends. CDR3 coding DNA: TGCGCCAGCAGTCGCGACCGTATACAGATCTCCTACAATGAGCAGTTCTTC. Translation: CASSRDRIQISYNEQFF.

This clonotype came up a few times. J is TRBJ2-3 and V is TRBV3-1; a possible D gene is TRBD2 (7 bases). CDR3 size: 19 residues. Trimming shortened V by 0 bases and J by 2 bases, and 21 bases separated the two germline ends. CDR1 and CDR2 (germline): LGHDT, YNNKEL (reference sequence). Here the CDR3 DNA reads TGTGCCAGCAGCCAAGATTGGAGTGGCGGGCGGGGGCTCACAGATACGCAGTATTTT. Protein: CASSQDWSGGRGLTDTQYF.

This clonotype was picked up many times. The chain recombines TRBV12-3 or TRBV12-4 with TRBJ2-1; tentatively, D is TRBD2 (6 bases). The V end lost 9 bases, the J end lost 7 bases, and 22 bases lay between the germline ends. CDR3 size: 15 residues. DNA for the CDR3: TGTGCCAGTAGCAGTAGCCCGCCGACTAGGAATGAGCAGTTCTTC. This encodes CASSSSPPTRNEQFF.

The chain combines TRBV12-3 or TRBV12-4 with TRBJ2-7; D is possibly TRBD1 (6 bases). Trimming took 3 bases from V and 6 from J, leaving 18 bases between them. The CDR3 runs to 15 residues. CDR3 protein: CASSFSAGDVLEQYF. The CDR3, as DNA: TGTGCCAGCAGTTTCTCGGCAGGGGATGTTCTCGAGCAGTACTTC.